Here is one TCR beta chain with its context. The sample comes from a study of blood T cell repertoires in COVID-19. On the study more broadly: Some COVID-19 samples were acute and others convalescent; all came from the United States, Italy and Spain. From T cells, B-cell-depleted T cells, or PBMCs came the material, which was cDNA or gDNA.

Authors' processing steps: Reference gene primer amplification gave estimated nucleated cell counts. The method was immunoSEQ multiplex PCR; TCRdb's version includes in-frame clones alone and lacks a portion of them. That table furnishes V, J and clone size, whereas the DNA furnished D and trimming. The table records under 200,000 clones, more than 90% of them present only once. J was trimmed by 7 bases and V by 7 bases; bases with no gene match: 9. The CDR3 has 13 residues. Germline-derived CDR1 and CDR2 are SQVTM and ANQGSEA. The receptor's source is a man aged 50 or older with acute or convalescent COVID-19. This sequence joins TRBV29-1 and TRBJ2-7; 11 positions agree with TRBD2. Material: peripheral blood. The CDR3 region has the DNA TGCAGCGCCAAACTAGCGGGAGTGAGGGAGCAGTACTTC. Residues: CSAKLAGVREQYF.